Shown below are 19 T cell receptor beta chains from a single sample sequenced in a study of CD8 T cells in ankylosing spondylitis. TCRdb passed the 5' RACE reads through MiXCR, listing each CDR3 protein once. The sample carries roughly 180,000 distinct CDR3 sequences, roughly 13% recorded once. The sample was blood, either unsorted or a sorted T cell fraction (not recorded which). The receptors were sampled from a female donor with ankylosing spondylitis or in good health (not recorded which).

V usage is TRBV20-1 and J usage is TRBJ2-3; 11 positions match TRBD2. This CDR3 region has 16 residues. J was trimmed by 0 bases and V by 3 bases; bases with no gene match: 5. Germline V gene data show CDR1 as DFQATT and CDR2 as SNEGSKA (reference sequence). The CDR3 coding sequence is TGCAGTGCTAGCATGACTAGCGGGACTAGCACAGATACGCAGTATTTT. It translates to CSASMTSGTSTDTQYF.

This clonotype was counted ten times or more. The genes are TRBV20-1 and TRBJ1-2; TRBD1 is a possible D gene (6 bases). V was trimmed by 0 bases and J by 4 bases, leaving 15 bases between them. CDR3 length: 15 amino acids. The germline V gene has CDR1 DFQATT and CDR2 SNEGSKA (reference sequence). CDR3 DNA: TGCAGTGCTAGAGAGGGGGCGGTCGGGATCTATGGCTACACCTTC. Its translation is CSAREGAVGIYGYTF.

The chain employs TRBV7-3 and TRBJ2-1; TRBD1 matches 7 bases. The CDR3 totals 17 residues. Losses at the gene ends were 5 bases for V and 2 bases for J; bases not matched to a gene: 12. Germline CDR1 reads SGHTA; CDR2 reads FQGTGA. The CDR3 protein is CASSPRQGQSTYNEQFF. The CDR3 region has the DNA TGTGCCAGCAGCCCCCGCCAGGGACAGAGTACCTACAATGAGCAGTTCTTC. The full variable domain, in which reference TRBV7-3 and TRBJ2-1 provide the parts outside the CDR3, is GAGVSQTPSNKVTEKGKYVELRCDPISGHTALYWYRQSLGQGPEFLIYFQGTGAADDSGLPNDRFFAVRPEGSVSTLKIQRTERGDSAVYLCASSPRQGQSTYNEQFFGPGTRLTVL.

Ten or more counts support this clonotype. This chain uses TRBV5-1 with TRBJ2-5; D gene unclear. CDR1 and CDR2 from the germline V gene are SGHRS and YFSETQ. V was pared by 0 bases and J by 5 bases, with 2 bases between. The CDR3 runs to 11 residues. The chain's CDR3 is CASSLDETQYF. The CDR3 coding sequence is TGCGCCAGCAGCTTGGATGAGACCCAGTACTTC.

In DNA, the CDR3 is TGTGCCAGCAGCCTCGTCGGGAAGGGGACCACCGGGGAGCTGTTTTTT. This gives the protein CASSLVGKGTTGELFF. The chain is built from TRBV11-1 and TRBJ2-2; TRBD1 or TRBD2 may be the D gene (5 bases each). The germline CDR1 and CDR2 sequences are SGHAT and FQDESV (reference sequence). The CDR3 extends over 16 amino acids. With 5 bases removed from V and 4 bases from J, the gap between germline ends came to 17 bases.

This clonotype was detected many times. The rearrangement joins TRBV24-1 to TRBJ2-1, with TRBD2 matching 7 bases. Germline V gives CDR1 KGHDR, CDR2 SFDVKD. The length of the CDR3 is 16 residues. The V and J ends lost 0 bases and 0 bases, in that order; junction bases with no gene match: 1. CDR3 DNA sequence: TGTGCCACCAGTGATTTGGGGGGGGGCTCCTACAATGAGCAGTTCTTC. Encoded protein: CATSDLGGGSYNEQFF.

This clonotype was seen at least ten times. CDR3 sequence: CASSFLAGVVGNEQFF. The CDR3 DNA sequence: TGTGCCAGCAGTTTCCTAGCGGGAGTAGTGGGGAATGAGCAGTTCTTC. The chain employs TRBV12-3 or TRBV12-4 and TRBJ2-1, with 10 bases that match TRBD2. The CDR3 sequence is 16 residues long. Trimming at V came to 3 bases and at J to 7 bases, leaving 9 bases not matched to a gene.

This clonotype was seen a handful of times. The chain carries TRBV12-3 or TRBV12-4 and TRBJ1-2; D is uncertain. CDR3 length: 13 amino acids. Trimming shortened V by 5 bases and J by 1 base, and 8 bases separated the two germline ends. The CDR3 spells CASSQDNNYGYTF. The CDR3, as DNA: TGTGCCAGCAGTCAAGACAATAACTATGGCTACACCTTC.

This clonotype showed up many times. This rearrangement joins TRBV12-3 or TRBV12-4 to TRBJ1-3; D possibly corresponds to TRBD1 (5 bases). There are 15 residues in the CDR3. V was pared by 2 bases and J by 1 base, with 9 bases between. Here the CDR3 DNA reads TGTGCCAGCAGTTTATTCGGGGGATCTGGAAACACCATATATTTT. Its translation is CASSLFGGSGNTIYF.

The chain has TRBV20-1 and TRBJ2-7, with D perhaps matching TRBD2 (5 bases). The CDR3 extends over 12 amino acids. Germline loops: CDR1 DFQATT, CDR2 SNEGSKA (reference sequence). V was shortened by 6 bases and J by 3 bases, with 12 bases between the two germline ends. For the CDR3, the DNA is TGCAGTGCCGCCCACCGGGGCTACGAGCAGTACTTC. Residues: CSAAHRGYEQYF.

This clonotype was detected many times. The V and J genes are TRBV3-1 and TRBJ2-1; D gene uncertain. Germline assignment: CDR1 LGHDT and CDR2 YNNKEL (reference sequence). The V end lost 0 bases, the J end lost 9 bases, and 12 bases lay between the germline ends. The CDR3 covers 14 residues. The chain's CDR3 is CASSQDPTLPEQFF. CDR3 sequence (DNA): TGTGCCAGCAGCCAAGACCCCACGTTACCTGAGCAGTTCTTC.

This clonotype has at least ten counts. The chain carries TRBV11-1 and TRBJ2-1; D call uncertain. The germline gives CDR1 SGHAT, CDR2 FQDESV (reference sequence). Trimming took off 4 bases at V and 1 base at J, with 11 bases between the two ends. CDR3 size: 15 residues. CDR3 nucleotide sequence: TGTGCCAGCAGCTCAACGACTGTATCCTACAATGAGCAGTTCTTC. Its protein product is CASSSTTVSYNEQFF.

The genes are TRBV6-1 and TRBJ2-1, with D unresolved. Germline values: CDR1 MNHNS, CDR2 SASEGT. The CDR3 is 16 residues long. V lost 0 bases and J lost 0, with 9 bases in between. The CDR3 DNA follows: TGTGCCAGCAGTGAAGCGGCGCGGAACTCCTACAATGAGCAGTTCTTC. Protein product: CASSEAARNSYNEQFF.

This clonotype was observed many times. This chain links TRBV4-2 with TRBJ2-2; D is unresolved. The germline CDR1 and CDR2 sequences are LGHNA and YNFKEQ. The CDR3 runs 13 residues. V was clipped by 4 bases and J by 5 bases, with 8 bases between them. The CDR3 coding sequence is TGTGCCAGCAGCCGGGCCCTTACCGGGGAGCTGTTTTTT. It translates to CASSRALTGELFF.

In its sample, this clonotype was seen many times. This chain joins TRBV7-9 and TRBJ2-7; D unresolved. The CDR3 is made up of 12 amino acids. V lost 5 bases, J lost 0 bases, and 5 bases lay in between. In germline, CDR1 is SEHNR, CDR2 FQNEAQ (reference sequence). The CDR3 nucleotides are TGTGCCAGCAGCCGAGTCTCCTACGAGCAGTACTTC. Protein: CASSRVSYEQYF.

This chain joins TRBV12-3 or TRBV12-4 and TRBJ2-5, with 7 nucleotides matching TRBD1. This CDR3 has 15 residues. V was clipped by 7 bases and J by 3 bases; unmatched bases: 11. CDR3 DNA: TGTGCCAGCACCCAATATGGGACAGAGAAAGAGACCCAGTACTTC. Translation: CASTQYGTEKETQYF.

In this sample, this clonotype turned up many times. The J gene is TRBJ2-7, the V gene TRBV24-1; 7 bases match TRBD2. The CDR3 covers 14 residues. The germline gives CDR1 KGHDR, CDR2 SFDVKD. V lost 6 bases and J lost 6; bases outside the gene matches: 10. In DNA, the CDR3 is TGTGCCACCAGTTCGGCGCGGGGGAGCTCCGAGCAGTACTTC. It yields the protein CATSSARGSSEQYF.

The sample holds many counts of this clonotype. The chain has TRBV7-2 and TRBJ1-5; D remains unclear. Trimming pared 4 bases from V and 3 bases from J, leaving 7 bases between. There are 13 residues in the CDR3. The germline V gene encodes CDR1 SGHTA and CDR2 FQGNSA. The DNA of the CDR3 is TGTGCCAGCAGCTCAATATCCAATCAGCCCCAGCATTTT. It specifies CASSSISNQPQHF.

In its sample, this clonotype was seen many times. This chain connects TRBV20-1 to TRBJ1-1, with D hard to call. CDR3 length equals 11 residues. V was cut by 3 bases and J by 8 bases, with 10 bases left in between. CDR1 is DFQATT and CDR2 is SNEGSKA in the germline V gene (reference sequence). The CDR3 nucleotides read TGCAGTGCTAGCCTACACGGGGAAGCTTTCTTT. This translates into CSASLHGEAFF.